A single sample gave rise to the 23 T cell receptor beta chains below, sequenced in a study of blood T cell repertoires in COVID-19. The protocol was immunoSEQ multiplex PCR, while the TCRdb copy is restricted to in-frame clones and leaves out a portion. The sample carries roughly 250,000 clones, 88% recorded once. Input material: PBMCs or T cells enriched from blood (not recorded which). The receptors were gathered from a woman aged 40 to 50 with acute COVID-19.

The chain recombines TRBV19 with TRBJ1-3; D perhaps matches TRBD1 (6 bases). CDR3 length: 15 residues. Germline V gives CDR1 LNHDA, CDR2 SQIVND (reference sequence). V was shortened by 3 bases and J by 2 bases, with 11 bases between the two germline ends. The CDR3 coding sequence is TGTGCCAGTAGTATCGGGACACCTCCTGGAAACACCATATATTTT. The encoded protein is CASSIGTPPGNTIYF.

This chain uses TRBV2 with TRBJ2-5; TRBD2 matches 10 bases. Germline lookup yields CDR1 SNHLY and CDR2 FYNNEI. The V gene end was trimmed by 7 bases and the J gene end by 4 bases; junction bases not matched to a gene: 6. The CDR3 loop spans 14 amino acids. This CDR3 reads CASKAGGPGETQYF. The CDR3 DNA follows: TGTGCCAGCAAAGCGGGAGGGCCGGGAGAGACCCAGTACTTC.

The chain combines TRBV5-6 with TRBJ1-2; 7 nucleotides line up with TRBD1. J gave up 7 bases and V 4 bases, and 16 bases lay outside the gene matches. This CDR3 has 16 residues. Germline CDR1 reads SGHDT; CDR2 reads YYEEEE. CDR3 region: CASSNNRQGVSRGYTF. The CDR3 DNA reads as TGTGCCAGCAGCAATAATCGACAGGGAGTCTCGCGTGGCTACACCTTC.

The genes are TRBV9 and TRBJ1-6; the D gene is possibly TRBD1 (6 bases). Trimming took 3 bases from V and 6 from J, leaving 13 bases between them. In germline, CDR1 is SGDLS, CDR2 YYNGEE. The CDR3 runs to 15 residues. The CDR3 coding sequence is TGTGCCAGCAGCGCCACAGGGTCTCCTAATTCACCCCTCCACTTT. Protein sequence: CASSATGSPNSPLHF. Full variable domain (outside the CDR3, taken from reference TRBV9 and TRBJ1-6): DSGVTQTPKHLITATGQRVTLRCSPRSGDLSVYWYQQSLDQGLQFLIQYYNGEERAKGNILERFSAQQFPDLHSELNLSSLELGDSALYFCASSATGSPNSPLHFGNGTRLTVT.

This chain connects TRBV5-1 to TRBJ1-4, with TRBD1 matching over 9 bases. Germline trimming cut 1 base from V and 3 bases from J; bases unmatched to any gene: 4. The CDR3 is made up of 16 amino acids. Germline CDR1 SGHRS, CDR2 YFSETQ. The CDR3 sequence is CASSLRGDRANEKLFF. The CDR3, as DNA: TGCGCCAGCAGCTTGAGAGGGGACAGGGCTAATGAAAAACTGTTTTTT.

The chain joins TRBV5-1 to TRBJ2-4; the match to TRBD2 covers 8 bases. CDR3 length equals 15 residues. CDR1 is SGHRS and CDR2 is YFSETQ in the germline V gene. V dropped 0 bases and J dropped 6; count of bases not matched to a gene: 5. CDR3: CASSLVGSGINIQYF. The CDR3 nucleotides read TGCGCCAGCAGCTTGGTGGGTAGCGGGATAAACATTCAGTACTTC.

The J gene is TRBJ2-7, the V gene TRBV19, with TRBD2 matching 9 bases. CDR3 length equals 15 residues. Germline CDR1 LNHDA, CDR2 SQIVND (reference sequence). Unmatched junction bases numbered 9, after V lost 8 bases and J lost 1 base. The CDR3 is CASGLLTSGSYEQYF. Here the CDR3 DNA reads TGTGCCAGTGGCCTTTTGACTAGCGGTTCCTACGAGCAGTACTTC.

This chain uses TRBV10-3 with TRBJ1-2; D may be TRBD1 (6 bases). Trimming took off 8 bases at V and 3 bases at J, with 10 bases between the two ends. The CDR3 sequence is 12 residues long. The germline V gene has CDR1 ENHRY and CDR2 SYGVKD. Here the CDR3 reads CAIGDTDYGYTF. CDR3 nucleotides: TGTGCCATCGGGGACACCGACTATGGCTACACCTTC.

In its sample, this clone was seen once. The chain recombines TRBV3-1 (or the pseudogene TRBV3-2) with TRBJ2-2; D is uncertain. This CDR3 has 13 amino acids. Germline V gene data show CDR1 as LGHDT and CDR2 as YNNKEL (reference sequence). With 7 bases removed from V and 8 bases from J, the gap between germline ends came to 14 bases. CDR3 bases: TGTGCCAGCACTAGACCCTCCCTGGGGGAGCTGTTTTTT. Amino acids: CASTRPSLGELFF.

This chain uses TRBV7-8 with TRBJ2-3; TRBD1 is a possible D gene (6 bases). This CDR3 has 15 amino acids. The germline V gene encodes CDR1 SGHVS and CDR2 FQNEAQ. The ends were cut back, 0 bases at V and 7 bases at J, with 14 bases in the middle. The CDR3 is CASSLATGATYTQYF. Here the CDR3 DNA reads TGTGCCAGCAGCTTAGCGACAGGAGCTACGTATACGCAGTATTTT.

The genes are TRBV15 and TRBJ2-6; 8 nucleotides match TRBD1. Germline loops: CDR1 LNHNV, CDR2 YYDKDF (reference sequence). V lost 6 bases, J lost 3 bases, and 7 bases stayed unmatched. This CDR3 has 16 amino acids. CDR3: CATRTGQADGANVLTF. CDR3 bases: TGTGCCACCAGGACGGGACAGGCTGATGGGGCCAACGTCCTGACTTTC.

CDR3 residues: CSVGVDNEQFF. The CDR3 DNA reads TGCAGCGTTGGTGTAGACAATGAGCAGTTCTTC. This chain connects TRBV29-1 to TRBJ2-1; D uncertain. V lost 4 bases and J 5 bases, leaving 6 bases between the germline ends. Germline V gene sequence: CDR1 SQVTM, CDR2 ANQGSEA. The CDR3 sequence is 11 residues long.

The chain joins TRBV19 to TRBJ2-5; tentatively, D is TRBD1 (7 bases). Trimming removed 3 bases at V and 3 bases at J, with 17 bases between. The germline V gene encodes CDR1 LNHDA and CDR2 SQIVND (reference sequence). This CDR3 has 16 amino acids. The CDR3 reads CASSMFGQGEEETQYF. The CDR3 DNA reads as TGTGCCAGTAGTATGTTCGGGCAGGGGGAGGAAGAGACCCAGTACTTC. The full variable domain, in which reference TRBV19 and TRBJ2-5 provide the parts outside the CDR3, is DGGITQSPKYLFRKEGQNVTLSCEQNLNHDAMYWYRQDPGQGLRLIYYSQIVNDFQKGDIAEGYSVSREKKESFPLTVTSAQKNPTAFYLCASSMFGQGEEETQYFGPGTRLLVL.

The chain recombines TRBV11-3 with TRBJ1-2, with TRBD1 identical over 8 bases. From germline, CDR1 is SGHNT and CDR2 YENEEA. This CDR3 is built from 14 residues. Unmatched junction bases numbered 4, after V lost 5 bases and J lost 2 bases. Written as DNA, the CDR3 is TGTGCCAGCAGCCCAGACAGGGGAAACTATGGCTACACCTTC. Its protein is CASSPDRGNYGYTF.

The rearrangement joins TRBV5-1 to TRBJ1-2; D is perhaps TRBD1 (6 bases). The germline gives CDR1 SGHRS, CDR2 YFSETQ. Trimming cost V 2 bases and J 8 bases, with 10 bases left between them. CDR3 length: 12 residues. CDR3 sequence: CASSFSGDGYTF. The CDR3 region has the DNA TGCGCCAGCAGCTTTTCAGGGGACGGCTACACCTTC. The full variable domain, completed using reference TRBV5-1 and TRBJ1-2, is KAGVTQTPRYLIKTRGQQVTLSCSPISGHRSVSWYQQTPGQGLQFLFEYFSETQRNKGNFPGRFSGRQFSNSRSEMNVSTLELGDSALYLCASSFSGDGYTFGSGTRLTVV.

This clone was seen just once. In the same sample, other DNA sequences code for this CDR3. The chain joins TRBV28 to TRBJ2-3; 7 bases align to TRBD1. Germline CDR1 and CDR2: MDHEN and SYDVKM. V lost 4 bases to trimming and J lost 1 base; unmatched junction nucleotides: 2. The CDR3 has 14 amino acids. DNA of the CDR3: TGTGCCAGCAGTTCCGGACAGGGCACAGATACGCAGTATTTT. This codes for CASSSGQGTDTQYF.

V usage is TRBV7-2 and J usage is TRBJ2-5; tentatively, D is TRBD1 (5 bases). The V gene lost 0 bases and the J gene lost 5 bases, with 7 bases spanning the gap. Germline V gene data show CDR1 as SGHTA and CDR2 as FQGNSA. This CDR3 region has 13 residues. The CDR3 sequence is CASSLAKGETQYF. The CDR3 coding sequence is TGTGCCAGCAGCTTAGCGAAGGGGGAGACCCAGTACTTC.

V and J are TRBV2 and TRBJ2-2, with D possibly TRBD1 on 5 matching bases. In germline, CDR1 is SNHLY, CDR2 FYNNEI. The CDR3 sequence is 13 residues long. The V end was cut by 5 bases, the J end by 1 base, with 5 bases between. The CDR3 region has the DNA TGTGCCAGCAGTACAGGGAACACCGGGGAGCTGTTTTTT. This codes for CASSTGNTGELFF.

CDR3 amino acids: CASRLAGLAGMKTQYF. Here the CDR3 DNA reads TGTGCAAGTCGCTTAGCGGGACTAGCGGGAATGAAGACCCAGTACTTC. The rearrangement uses TRBV12-2 and TRBJ2-5; TRBD2 reflects the table's D call only, with no check against the DNA. TRBV12-2 is recorded as a pseudogene. The CDR3 sequence is 16 residues long.

The V and J genes are TRBV14 and TRBJ2-4; a weak D match, TRBD2 (6 bases). CDR3 length: 16 residues. Germline values: CDR1 SGHDN, CDR2 FVKESK. Trimming took off 3 bases at V and 8 bases at J, with 20 bases between the two ends. CDR3 nucleotides: TGTGCCAGCAGCCAGGGCGGCGGGACCCTAAGACACATTCAGTACTTC. It encodes CASSQGGGTLRHIQYF.

J is TRBJ2-7 and V is TRBV28; TRBD2 matches 8 bases. CDR1 is MDHEN and CDR2 is SYDVKM in the germline V gene. The CDR3 sequence is 11 residues long. CDR3 amino acids: CASSSRTSQIV. The DNA of the CDR3 is TGTGCCAGCAGTTCAAGGACTAGCCAAATCGTC.

V gene TRBV5-4 combines with J gene TRBJ2-3; 8 nucleotides agree with TRBD1. CDR1 is SGHNT, CDR2 YYREEE, per germline (reference sequence). CDR3 length equals 15 residues. V dropped 4 bases and J dropped 5; count of bases not matched to a gene: 9. This CDR3 is CASSPSYRGRDTQYF. In DNA form, the CDR3 reads TGTGCCAGCAGCCCTTCTTACAGGGGGAGAGATACGCAGTATTTT.

The chain is built from TRBV28 and TRBJ2-7, with 9 positions matching TRBD2. The CDR3 covers 15 residues. The V segment lost 5 bases and the J segment 7 bases; nucleotides outside the gene matches: 12. CDR1 and CDR2 from the germline V gene are MDHEN and SYDVKM. This CDR3 reads CASSRQDGLAREQYF. CDR3 DNA sequence: TGTGCCAGCAGTAGACAGGATGGACTAGCGAGGGAGCAGTACTTC.